The 3 T cell receptor beta chains below come from one sample, sequenced in a study of blood T cell repertoires in COVID-19. TCRdb's copy holds only in-frame clones and misses some; the assay was immunoSEQ multiplex PCR. Counted here are about 370,000 clones, around 92% occurring once; the ten biggest clones make up approximately 3%. Sequencing used peripheral blood. The origin of the receptors is a woman aged 25 to 39 with COVID-19, enrolled during active disease.

The CDR3 sequence: CASSLTTGRTNTEAFF. The CDR3 DNA reads as TGCGCCAGCAGCTTGACGACAGGGAGGACGAACACTGAAGCTTTCTTT. This chain links TRBV5-1 with TRBJ1-1; 7 bases are shared with TRBD1. The V gene end was trimmed by 1 base and the J gene end by 1 base; junction bases not matched to a gene: 7. CDR1 and CDR2 from the germline V gene are SGHRS and YFSETQ. The CDR3 contains 16 residues.

V is TRBV7-8 and J is TRBJ1-1; 10 positions match TRBD1. The CDR3 is 15 residues long. The V gene end was trimmed by 4 bases and the J gene end by 3 bases; junction bases not matched to a gene: 5. Germline loops: CDR1 SGHVS, CDR2 FQNEAQ. The DNA of the CDR3 is TGTGCCAGCAGCTCAGGACAGGGGGTGTACACTGAAGCTTTCTTT. Protein: CASSSGQGVYTEAFF. Full variable domain (rest looked up from reference TRBV7-8 and TRBJ1-1): GAGVSQSPRYKVAKRGQDVALRCDPISGHVSLFWYQQALGQGPEFLTYFQNEAQLDKSGLPSDRFFAERPEGSVSTLKIQRTQQEDSAVYLCASSSGQGVYTEAFFGQGTRLTVV.

Comments on this clone: Within the sample, other DNA sequences also encode this same CDR3. The rearrangement links TRBV7-9 to TRBJ2-1; possibly TRBD2 for D (6 bases). There are 12 residues in the CDR3. Germline CDR1 SEHNR, CDR2 FQNEAQ (reference sequence). Trimming cost V 5 bases and J 7 bases, with 9 bases left between them. The CDR3 protein is CASSLRGNEQFF. For the CDR3, the DNA is TGTGCCAGCAGCCTCCGGGGGAATGAGCAGTTCTTC.